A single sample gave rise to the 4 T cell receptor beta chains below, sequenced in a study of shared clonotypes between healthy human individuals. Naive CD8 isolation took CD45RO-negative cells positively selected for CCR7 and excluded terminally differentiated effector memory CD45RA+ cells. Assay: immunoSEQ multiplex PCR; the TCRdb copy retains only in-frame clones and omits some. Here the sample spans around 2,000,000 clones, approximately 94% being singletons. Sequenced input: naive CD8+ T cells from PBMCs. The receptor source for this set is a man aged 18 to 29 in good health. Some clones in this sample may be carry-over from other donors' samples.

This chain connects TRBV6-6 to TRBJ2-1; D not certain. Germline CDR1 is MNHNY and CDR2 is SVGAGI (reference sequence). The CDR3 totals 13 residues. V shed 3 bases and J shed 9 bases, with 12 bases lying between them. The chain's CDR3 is CASSYFRVAEQFF. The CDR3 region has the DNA TGTGCCAGCAGTTATTTTAGGGTTGCTGAGCAGTTCTTC.

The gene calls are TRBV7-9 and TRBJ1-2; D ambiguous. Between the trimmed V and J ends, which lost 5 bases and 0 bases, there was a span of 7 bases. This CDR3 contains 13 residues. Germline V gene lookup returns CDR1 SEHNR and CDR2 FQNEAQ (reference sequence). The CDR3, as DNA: TGTGCCAGCAGCAAAAAGGCTAACTATGGCTACACCTTC. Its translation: CASSKKANYGYTF.

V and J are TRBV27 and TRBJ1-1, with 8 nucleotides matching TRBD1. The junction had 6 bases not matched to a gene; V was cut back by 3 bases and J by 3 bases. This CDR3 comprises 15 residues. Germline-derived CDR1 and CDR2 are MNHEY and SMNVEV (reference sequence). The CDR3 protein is CASSFLQDRDTEAFF. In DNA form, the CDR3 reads TGTGCCAGCAGTTTTCTTCAGGACAGGGACACTGAAGCTTTCTTT.

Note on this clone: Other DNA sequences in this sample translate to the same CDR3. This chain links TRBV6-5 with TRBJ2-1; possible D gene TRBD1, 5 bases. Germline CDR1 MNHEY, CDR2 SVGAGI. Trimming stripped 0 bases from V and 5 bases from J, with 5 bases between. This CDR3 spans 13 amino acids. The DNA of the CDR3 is TGTGCCAGCAGTTACTCAGGGGACAATGAGCAGTTCTTC. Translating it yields CASSYSGDNEQFF.